The T cell receptor (beta chain) under discussion was sequenced for a study of beta chain features in type 1 diabetes (dated 2018 in TCRdb). Study-wide context: Mean age, gender distribution, total cell number and subset yield were not different between patients and healthy donors. A total of over 90,000,000 sorted cells were examined across all samples, and a strong correlation was observed between cell number per subset and RNA yield. In the study, recently diagnosed type 1 diabetes patients and matched healthy donors were compared on the TCRB repertoires of their sorted circulating CD4+ T cell subsets. Naive and central memory subsets were obtained from all 30 or so donors, but regulatory and stem cell-like memory subsets were isolated from only 8 patients and roughly eight healthy donors.

The entire isolated RNA was reverse transcribed using the High Capacity cDNA Reverse Transcription Kit, and thus expressed TCRB transcripts were sequenced. Deep immunoSEQ sequencing was applied to naive, central memory and regulatory T cell samples, giving an average of roughly 3.5 million total reads per sample. Sorted cells were lysed in RLT buffer, and RNA was extracted using DNase-treated RNeasy Micro or Mini kits according to cell number. Each cell subset was processed on its own to prevent cross-contamination, while patient and healthy donor samples were processed together. The immunoSEQ multiplex PCR was used to amplify TCRB sequences from cDNA, yielding 87-bp fragments that span the CDR3 region. The amplicons were sequenced using the Illumina HiSeq platform. As for the original processing: Synthetic template baselines were used to correct PCR bias computationally, reads within Hamming distance 2 were collapsed, and singletons that could not be merged were discarded. By aligning reads against IMGT, V, D and J genes, CDR3 length, and insertions or deletions at six rearrangement sites were assigned. Within each subset, clonotype counts were normalized to sorted cell number, and only after that were true diversity and Gini coefficients computed with the tcR R package. The overlap coefficient, calculated on TCRB nucleotide sequences, was used to measure repertoire sharing. Out-of-frame TCRB sequences from naive cells were analyzed to stand in for the pre-selection repertoire. The table was pulled from immuneACCESS by TCRdb, which kept in-frame rearrangements only. Such tables lose some clones; where checked, under half of the loss comes from unresolved V genes, and the rest has no known cause. The DNA was the basis for D and trimming; V, J and clone size are from that table. The sample table contains 640,000 or so clones; only one count was recorded for under 15% of them. The biggest ten clones account for less than 0.025% of the sample.

Details on this clone: It lacks a known antigen. No base-level quality is on record; no much larger clone is a single base apart.

Paper-wide results and their limitations: Type 1 diabetes patients showed a moderate but significant shortening of TCRB CDR3 length in all four CD4+ subsets. Shorter templates might be favored by PCR, yet because patient and control samples were amplified and corrected together, any such skew would affect both groups equally. Only small numbers of individuals were included in the HLA sub-analyses, which left unresolved whether HLA type had any influence on TCRB rearrangement. Because cDNA was sequenced instead of genomic DNA, highly expressing activated cells could be over-represented, though the groups showed no difference in activation or CD3 levels. Naive, central memory and regulatory TCRB repertoires appeared to be more alike among patients than among healthy donors. Patients with type 1 diabetes made fewer insertions and deleted more nucleotides at VDJ recombination sites, implying thymic rearrangement abnormalities.

From each donor, a single peripheral blood sample of 90 to 150 mL on average was drawn into heparinised tubes. A BD FACSAria II and a panel including CD45RO, CCR7, CD25, CD127, CD95 and CD27 were used to sort naive, central memory, regulatory and stem cell-like memory CD4+ T cells. A purity above 95% was achieved for all sorted populations. Right away, PBMCs were isolated by Lymphoprep density gradient centrifugation and were stained directly, with no culture step. To minimize batch effects, samples were stained and sorted in pairs, one healthy donor with one patient per experiment. Per the germline V gene, MNHEY is the CDR1 and SVGAGI is the CDR2. The cysteine opens and the phenylalanine closes a CDR3 of 12 amino acids. This entry keeps only the CDR3 DNA: 36 bases, framed from base 1. The trim is 4 bases for V and 11 bases for J, with a gap of 14 bases between the germline ends.

Material: naive CD4+ T cells from blood. This specimen's cell subset or site label, interpreted: true naive CD4+ T cells. The chain is encoded by TRBV6-5 joined to TRBJ1-1; a tentative D call is TRBD1 (6 bases match). This TCR derives from a man between 18 and 35 years old with type 1 diabetes. The CDR3 sequence is CASSSTGLAAFF. The DNA reads as follows: TGTGCCAGCAGTTCCACAGGGTTGGCGGCTTTCTTT.